The 27 T cell receptor beta chains listed next were all sequenced from one sample in a study of blood T cell repertoires in COVID-19. Clones were sequenced by immunoSEQ multiplex PCR, and TCRdb holds only the in-frame ones, with some missing. The sample carries approximately 69,000 clones, 84% recorded once. Material: peripheral blood. These receptors originate from a middle-aged man with COVID-19, enrolled during active disease.

The chain combines TRBV27 with TRBJ1-4, with 8 bases identical to TRBD1. Germline V lookup: CDR1 MNHEY, CDR2 SMNVEV (reference sequence). There are 17 residues in the CDR3. With 0 bases clipped from V and 3 bases from J, the junction kept 6 bases outside the gene matches. CDR3 DNA sequence: TGTGCCAGCAGTTTATCAGACAGGGGTGGGGCTAATGAAAAACTGTTTTTT. Amino acid sequence: CASSLSDRGGANEKLFF.

This sequence joins TRBV7-2 and TRBJ2-7; D perhaps matches TRBD1 (6 bases). The CDR3 spans 14 residues. From germline, CDR1 is SGHTA and CDR2 FQGNSA. Trimming removed 4 bases from V and 2 bases from J, with 12 bases in between. CDR3 amino acids: CASSSEGGTYEQYF. DNA of the CDR3: TGTGCCAGCAGCTCCGAAGGGGGAACCTACGAGCAGTACTTC.

This clone was detected only once. The CDR3 sequence: CASSQDRTPNEKLFF. The CDR3 region has the DNA TGCGCCAGCAGCCAAGATAGAACGCCTAATGAAAAACTGTTTTTT. The chain uses TRBV4-3 and TRBJ1-4, with no clear D. Trimming cost V 0 bases and J 3 bases, with 8 bases left between them. CDR1 is LGHNA and CDR2 is YSLEER in the germline V gene. The CDR3 extends over 15 amino acids.

This clone occurred once. CDR3 sequence: CALGRAGNYEQYF. Here the CDR3 DNA reads TGTGCCCTTGGGAGGGCAGGGAACTACGAGCAGTACTTC. The V gene is TRBV6-5, the J gene TRBJ2-7; 7 bases match TRBD2. The CDR3 runs to 13 residues. Germline V CDR1 and CDR2: MNHEY, SVGAGI. The trim removed 11 bases at V and 3 bases at J, leaving 10 bases unmatched.

This clone was recorded only once. The chain joins TRBV6-1 to TRBJ1-5; the D gene is possibly TRBD1 (5 bases). Germline CDR1 reads MNHNS; CDR2 reads SASEGT. V gave up 3 bases and J gave up 8 bases, with 14 bases separating them. The CDR3 length is 14 residues. The chain's CDR3 is CASSEGLPWEPQHF. The CDR3 DNA reads TGTGCCAGCAGTGAGGGACTTCCTTGGGAGCCCCAGCATTTT.

The chain uses TRBV4-1 and TRBJ2-5; 9 bases fit TRBD2. There are 16 residues in the CDR3. Trimming took 1 base from V and 0 from J; bases not matched to a gene: 3. Germline V lookup: CDR1 MGHRA, CDR2 YSYEKL. The CDR3 DNA sequence: TGCGCCAGCAGCCAAGGGCGGGGGGGCCACCAAGAGACCCAGTACTTC. Amino acids: CASSQGRGGHQETQYF.

The chain has TRBV5-5 and TRBJ2-1; a possible D gene is TRBD1 (6 bases). The CDR3 contains 15 residues. Trimming pared 4 bases from V and 9 bases from J, leaving 20 bases between. CDR1 and CDR2 from the germline V gene are SGHKS and YYEKEE (reference sequence). DNA for the CDR3: TGTGCCAGCAGCCCACCCTGGACAGACAGCCTTGAGCAGTTCTTC. It codes for CASSPPWTDSLEQFF.

This chain connects TRBV3-1 (or the pseudogene TRBV3-2) to TRBJ2-3; TRBD1 might be the D (6 bases). This CDR3 has 15 amino acids. V lost 4 bases and J lost 6, with 17 bases in between. The V gene's germline CDR1 is LGHDT and CDR2 YNNKEL (reference sequence). As DNA, the CDR3 is TGTGCCAGCAGCCTAGGGACCACGAGGGGGGATACGCAGTATTTT. Protein sequence: CASSLGTTRGDTQYF.

About this clone: One end of the junction varies from germline; a read error may be responsible. The rearrangement joins TRBV4-1 to TRBJ1-4; TRBD1 is a possible D gene (5 bases). This CDR3 spans 16 amino acids. CDR1 and CDR2 from the germline V gene are MGHRA and YSYEKL. Written as DNA, the CDR3 is TGCGCCAGCAGCCAAGGGAGGGGAGCAACAAATGAAAAACTGTTTTTT. Its translation is CASSQGRGATNEKLFF.

The genes are TRBV27 and TRBJ1-6, with 10 bases matching TRBD1. Germline lookup yields CDR1 MNHEY and CDR2 SMNVEV (reference sequence). The trim removed 6 bases at V and 9 bases at J, leaving 5 bases unmatched. The CDR3 extends over 14 amino acids. CDR3: CASRHGTGVSPLHF. DNA for the CDR3: TGTGCCAGCAGGCACGGGACAGGGGTTTCACCCCTCCACTTT.

V and J are TRBV29-1 and TRBJ2-6, with no clear D. Germline V lookup: CDR1 SQVTM, CDR2 ANQGSEA. The V end lost 3 bases, the J end lost 0 bases, and 3 bases lay between the germline ends. CDR3 size: 13 residues. CDR3 bases: TGCAGCGTTGACATCTCTGGGGCCAACGTCCTGACTTTC. This encodes CSVDISGANVLTF.

J is TRBJ1-5 and V is TRBV20-1; TRBD1 matches at 7 bases. The V gene end was trimmed by 3 bases and the J gene end by 2 bases; junction bases not matched to a gene: 4. The CDR3 contains 14 residues. Germline V gene data show CDR1 as DFQATT and CDR2 as SNEGSKA (reference sequence). This CDR3 is CSASTGEGNQPQHF. The DNA for the CDR3 is TGCAGTGCTAGTACAGGGGAAGGCAATCAGCCCCAGCATTTT.

The chain recombines TRBV13 with TRBJ2-7; D perhaps matches TRBD1 (6 bases). The CDR3 contains 13 residues. Trimming took off 5 bases at V and 7 bases at J, with 15 bases between the two ends. CDR1 is PRHDT, CDR2 FYEKMQ, per germline (reference sequence). CDR3 sequence (DNA): TGTGCCAGCAGCGAGCGGACAGCCATAGAGCAGTACTTC. Translation: CASSERTAIEQYF. Based on the CDR3 plus reference TRBV13 and TRBJ2-7, the full variable domain is AAGVIQSPRHLIKEKRETATLKCYPIPRHDTVYWYQQGPGQDPQFLISFYEKMQSDKGSIPDRFSAQQFSDYHSELNMSSLELGDSALYFCASSERTAIEQYFGPGTRLTVT.

This chain links TRBV2 with TRBJ1-4; 11 bases are shared with TRBD1. V lost 3 bases and J lost 3; bases outside the gene matches: 0. From germline, CDR1 is SNHLY and CDR2 FYNNEI. The CDR3 runs 15 residues. CDR3 nucleotide sequence: TGTGCCAGCAGTGAGGGACAGGGGGCTAATGAAAAACTGTTTTTT. The encoded protein is CASSEGQGANEKLFF.

This clone has a single count. The chain joins TRBV7-8 to TRBJ1-2; TRBD1 matches 8 bases. In germline, CDR1 is SGHVS, CDR2 FQNEAQ. With V trimmed by 1 base and J by 2 bases, 3 bases remained unmatched. The CDR3 is 15 residues long. The chain's CDR3 is CASSLGTGTNYGYTF. The CDR3 DNA reads as TGTGCCAGCAGCTTAGGGACAGGGACCAACTATGGCTACACCTTC.

This clone was observed once. The chain recombines TRBV7-2 with TRBJ2-3, with 8 bases identical to TRBD2. Germline CDR1 is SGHTA and CDR2 is FQGNSA. With 3 bases clipped from V and 5 bases from J, the junction kept 7 bases outside the gene matches. This CDR3 region has 15 residues. The CDR3 sequence is CASSLAESGGDTQYF. CDR3 nucleotide sequence: TGTGCCAGCAGCTTGGCCGAGAGCGGGGGAGATACGCAGTATTTT.

This chain uses TRBV6-5 with TRBJ2-1; weak D call: TRBD2 (5 bases). Trimming removed 6 bases from V and 7 bases from J, with 13 bases in between. CDR3 size: 13 residues. Germline V lookup: CDR1 MNHEY, CDR2 SVGAGI. CDR3 bases: TGTGCCAGCAGCTCGTCGGGGAGAAATGAGCAGTTCTTC. This sequence encodes CASSSSGRNEQFF.

V usage is TRBV19 and J usage is TRBJ2-1, with TRBD1 matching 11 bases. Germline CDR1 reads LNHDA; CDR2 reads SQIVND (reference sequence). With V trimmed by 1 base and J by 12 bases, 8 bases remained unmatched. The CDR3 loop spans 15 amino acids. DNA for the CDR3: TGTGCCAGTAGTATAGGGGACAGGGGGGGGACTAGGCAGTTCTTC. Its translation: CASSIGDRGGTRQFF.

V and J are TRBV4-2 and TRBJ2-5, with TRBD2 matching 10 bases. The V gene end was trimmed by 4 bases and the J gene end by 4 bases; junction bases not matched to a gene: 9. This CDR3 region has 16 residues. Germline V CDR1 and CDR2: LGHNA, YNFKEQ. The CDR3 sequence: CASSPRGTSVGETQYF. As DNA, the CDR3 is TGTGCCAGCAGCCCCCGGGGGACTAGCGTCGGAGAGACCCAGTACTTC.

This rearrangement joins TRBV6-1 to TRBJ1-2; D gene ambiguous. V shed 3 bases and J shed 5 bases, with 7 bases lying between them. Germline loops: CDR1 MNHNS, CDR2 SASEGT. The CDR3 consists of 12 residues. The CDR3 protein is CASSDPGYGYTF. The CDR3, as DNA: TGTGCCAGCAGTGACCCCGGGTATGGCTACACCTTC.

The chain joins TRBV7-9 to TRBJ2-7; 8 nucleotides agree with TRBD2. The V gene end was trimmed by 5 bases and the J gene end by 2 bases; junction bases not matched to a gene: 5. This CDR3 spans 14 amino acids. Germline V lookup: CDR1 SEHNR, CDR2 FQNEAQ (reference sequence). The CDR3 protein is CASSATGGTYEQYF. DNA of the CDR3: TGTGCCAGCAGCGCCACGGGGGGGACCTACGAGCAGTACTTC.

The chain couples TRBV30 to TRBJ1-5; D gene ambiguous. Germline assignment: CDR1 GTSNPN and CDR2 SVGIG (reference sequence). Trimming took off 0 bases at V and 6 bases at J, with 9 bases between the two ends. This CDR3 spans 13 amino acids. Here the CDR3 DNA reads TGTGCCTGGAGTGTGGAGGGAGGTCAGCCCCAGCATTTT. The encoded protein is CAWSVEGGQPQHF.

The V gene is TRBV5-1, the J gene TRBJ2-4, with 10 bases lining up with TRBD1. V dropped 0 bases and J dropped 0; count of bases not matched to a gene: 21. Germline V gene lookup returns CDR1 SGHRS and CDR2 YFSETQ. This CDR3 is 23 amino acids long. The DNA for the CDR3 is TGCGCCAGCAGCTTGGGTTCTTCCGGGACAGGGGCGTCGGCAGACCTAGCCAAAAACATTCAGTACTTC. Translated, it gives CASSLGSSGTGASADLAKNIQYF.

The chain links TRBV19 to TRBJ1-2, with D uncertain. Trimming removed 8 bases at V and 3 bases at J, with 10 bases between. The CDR3 contains 12 residues. The germline CDR1 and CDR2 sequences are LNHDA and SQIVND (reference sequence). CDR3 protein: CASSDGDYGYTF. The CDR3 DNA follows: TGTGCCAGTTCGGACGGGGACTATGGCTACACCTTC.

J is TRBJ2-1 and V is TRBV20-1, with TRBD2 identical over 10 bases. V trimming: 6 bases; J trimming: 7 bases; junction bases outside the gene matches: 15. The CDR3 covers 16 residues. Per germline, CDR1 DFQATT and CDR2 SNEGSKA (reference sequence). CDR3 amino acids: CSASTPERGGQNEQFF. DNA of the CDR3: TGCAGTGCGAGTACCCCGGAGCGGGGGGGTCAAAATGAGCAGTTCTTC.

This clone was seen just once. The genes are TRBV19 and TRBJ2-3, with 13 bases aligning to TRBD2. CDR3 size: 15 residues. V shed 6 bases, J shed 1 base, and the junction held 1 base outside the gene matches. Germline CDR1 and CDR2: LNHDA and SQIVND (reference sequence). The CDR3 sequence is CASRGTSGGTDTQYF. The CDR3 DNA sequence: TGTGCCAGTAGGGGGACTAGCGGGGGCACAGATACGCAGTATTTT.

V is TRBV10-3 and J is TRBJ1-1; tentatively, D is TRBD1 (5 bases). This CDR3 comprises 12 residues. Trimming removed 11 bases at V and 4 bases at J, with 14 bases between. The V gene's germline CDR1 is ENHRY and CDR2 SYGVKD. The CDR3 region is CAATGVATEAFF. As DNA, the CDR3 is TGTGCCGCCACAGGTGTAGCCACTGAAGCTTTCTTT.